This TCR beta chain is from a study of STAT5B mutations in CD4+ large granular lymphocyte leukemia. Profiling relied on immunoSEQ multiplex PCR, and the TCRdb table lists in-frame clones only, not all of them. The sample lists about 5,000 clones, roughly 80% occurring once. Unmatched junction bases numbered 16, after V lost 0 bases and J lost 1 base. The germline gives CDR1 LGHNA, CDR2 YSLEER. This CDR3 region has 20 residues. Material for sequencing was PBMCs. V is TRBV4-3 and J is TRBJ2-7; 9 bases agree with TRBD2. This receptor was identified in a man at least 80 years old with CD4+ T-cell large granular lymphocyte leukemia. The CDR3 loop reads CASSQDPPATLAGGSYEQYF. CDR3 nucleotides: TGCGCCAGCAGCCAAGATCCCCCCGCCACACTAGCGGGCGGATCCTACGAGCAGTACTTC.